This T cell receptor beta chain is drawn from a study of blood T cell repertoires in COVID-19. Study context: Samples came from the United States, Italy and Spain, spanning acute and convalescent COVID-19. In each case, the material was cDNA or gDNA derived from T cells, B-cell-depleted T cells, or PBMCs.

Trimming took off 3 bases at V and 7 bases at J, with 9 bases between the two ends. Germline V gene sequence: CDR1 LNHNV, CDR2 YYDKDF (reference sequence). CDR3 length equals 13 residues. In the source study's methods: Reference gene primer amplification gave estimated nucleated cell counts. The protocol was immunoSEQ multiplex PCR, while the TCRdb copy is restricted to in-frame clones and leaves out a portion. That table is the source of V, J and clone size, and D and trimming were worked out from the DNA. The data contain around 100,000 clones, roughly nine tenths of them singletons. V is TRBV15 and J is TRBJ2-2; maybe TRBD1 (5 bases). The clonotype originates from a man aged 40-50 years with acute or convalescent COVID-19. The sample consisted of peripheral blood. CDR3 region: CATSRGLGGELFF. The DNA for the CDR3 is TGTGCCACCAGCAGGGGGCTTGGCGGGGAGCTGTTTTTT.